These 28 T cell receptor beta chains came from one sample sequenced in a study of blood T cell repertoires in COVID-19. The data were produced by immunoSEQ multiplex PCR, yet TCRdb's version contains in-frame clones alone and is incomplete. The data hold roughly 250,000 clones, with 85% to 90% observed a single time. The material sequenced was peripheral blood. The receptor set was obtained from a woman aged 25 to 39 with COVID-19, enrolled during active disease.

CDR3 in amino acids: CASSPAGTSFGFF. Written as DNA, the CDR3 is TGTGCCAGCAGCCCAGCCGGGACTAGCTTCGGGTTCTTC. V and J are TRBV7-9 and TRBJ2-1; 9 positions match TRBD2. The ends lost 5 bases at V and 15 bases at J; junction bases unmatched: 11. From germline, CDR1 is SEHNR and CDR2 FQNEAQ (reference sequence). The CDR3 covers 13 residues.

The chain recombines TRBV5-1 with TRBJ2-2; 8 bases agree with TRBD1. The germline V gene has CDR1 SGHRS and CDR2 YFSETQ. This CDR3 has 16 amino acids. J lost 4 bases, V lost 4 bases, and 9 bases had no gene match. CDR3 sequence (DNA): TGCGCCAGCAGCAAGACAGGGGAATTTGGCACCGGGGAGCTGTTTTTT. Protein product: CASSKTGEFGTGELFF.

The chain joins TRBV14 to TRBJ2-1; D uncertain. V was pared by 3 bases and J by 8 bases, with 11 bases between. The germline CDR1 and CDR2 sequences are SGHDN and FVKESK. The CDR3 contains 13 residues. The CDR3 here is CASSQRGIYEQFF. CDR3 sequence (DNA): TGTGCCAGCAGCCAGAGAGGTATCTATGAGCAGTTCTTC.

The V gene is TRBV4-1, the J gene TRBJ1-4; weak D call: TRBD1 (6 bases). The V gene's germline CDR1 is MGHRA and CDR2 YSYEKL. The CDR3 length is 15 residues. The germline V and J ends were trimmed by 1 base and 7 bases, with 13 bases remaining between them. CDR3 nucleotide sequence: TGCGCCAGCAGCCAAGTGGGACAACTAGGTGAAAAACTGTTTTTT. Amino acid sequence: CASSQVGQLGEKLFF.

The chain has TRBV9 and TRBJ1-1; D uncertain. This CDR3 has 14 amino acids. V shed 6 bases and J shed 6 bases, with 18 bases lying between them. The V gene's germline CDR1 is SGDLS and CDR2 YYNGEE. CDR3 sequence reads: CASTAGFSLSEAFF. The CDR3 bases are TGTGCCAGCACCGCCGGGTTTAGTCTGTCTGAAGCTTTCTTT.

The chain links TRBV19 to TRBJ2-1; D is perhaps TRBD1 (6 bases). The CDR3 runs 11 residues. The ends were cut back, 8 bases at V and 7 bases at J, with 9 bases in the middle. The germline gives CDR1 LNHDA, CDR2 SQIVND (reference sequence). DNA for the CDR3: TGTGCCAGTGGGGGCTGGAATGAGCAGTTCTTC. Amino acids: CASGGWNEQFF.

The CDR3 protein is CASSLQGGNQPQHF. The CDR3 region has the DNA TGTGCCAGCAGCCTCCAGGGGGGCAATCAGCCCCAGCATTTT. V and J are TRBV28 and TRBJ1-5, with 7 positions matching TRBD1. Losses at the gene ends were 6 bases for V and 2 bases for J; bases not matched to a gene: 4. The CDR3 sequence is 14 residues long. The germline V gene has CDR1 MDHEN and CDR2 SYDVKM. Supplemented by reference TRBV28 and TRBJ1-5, the full variable domain reads DVKVTQSSRYLVKRTGEKVFLECVQDMDHENMFWYRQDPGLGLRLIYFSYDVKMKEKGDIPEGYSVSREKKERFSLILESASTNQTSMYLCASSLQGGNQPQHFGDGTRLSIL.

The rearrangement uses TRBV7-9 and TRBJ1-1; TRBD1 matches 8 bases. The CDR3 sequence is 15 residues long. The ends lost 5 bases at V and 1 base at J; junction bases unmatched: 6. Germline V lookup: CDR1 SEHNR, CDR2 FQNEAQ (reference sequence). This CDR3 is CASSPRTGRNTEAFF. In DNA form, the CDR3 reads TGTGCCAGCAGCCCTAGGACAGGGAGGAACACTGAAGCTTTCTTT.

In DNA, the CDR3 is TGTGCCAGCAGGCTCAGGGGGCTGGAGACCCAGTACTTC. It codes for CASRLRGLETQYF. The chain joins TRBV2 to TRBJ2-5; 8 nucleotides agree with TRBD1. The CDR3 totals 13 residues. The germline V gene has CDR1 SNHLY and CDR2 FYNNEI. The trim removed 6 bases at V and 5 bases at J, leaving 5 bases unmatched.

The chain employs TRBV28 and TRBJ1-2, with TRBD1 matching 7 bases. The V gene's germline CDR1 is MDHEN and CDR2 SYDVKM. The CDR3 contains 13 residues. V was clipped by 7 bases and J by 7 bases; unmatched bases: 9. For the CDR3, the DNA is TGTGCCAGCAAACCAGGGGGATATGGTGGCTACACCTTC. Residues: CASKPGGYGGYTF.

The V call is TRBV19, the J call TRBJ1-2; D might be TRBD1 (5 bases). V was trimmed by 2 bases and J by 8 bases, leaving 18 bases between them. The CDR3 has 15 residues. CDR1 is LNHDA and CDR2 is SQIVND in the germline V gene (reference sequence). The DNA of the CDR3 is TGTGCCAGTAGTATATCGAGACAAGGGGTCGGAGGCTACACCTTC. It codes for CASSISRQGVGGYTF.

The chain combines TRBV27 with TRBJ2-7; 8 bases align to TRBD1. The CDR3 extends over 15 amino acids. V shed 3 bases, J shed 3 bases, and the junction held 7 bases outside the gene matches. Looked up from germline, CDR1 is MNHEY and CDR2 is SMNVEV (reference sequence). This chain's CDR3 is CASSFGQGYVYEQYF. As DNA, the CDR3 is TGTGCCAGCAGTTTCGGACAGGGTTATGTCTACGAGCAGTACTTC.

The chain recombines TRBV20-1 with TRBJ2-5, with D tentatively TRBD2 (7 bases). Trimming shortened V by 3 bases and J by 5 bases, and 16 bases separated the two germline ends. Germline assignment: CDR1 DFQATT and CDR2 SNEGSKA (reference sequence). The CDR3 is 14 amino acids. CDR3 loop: CSASSWGGRETQYF. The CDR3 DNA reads TGCAGTGCTAGTTCGTGGGGGGGCCGTGAGACCCAGTACTTC.

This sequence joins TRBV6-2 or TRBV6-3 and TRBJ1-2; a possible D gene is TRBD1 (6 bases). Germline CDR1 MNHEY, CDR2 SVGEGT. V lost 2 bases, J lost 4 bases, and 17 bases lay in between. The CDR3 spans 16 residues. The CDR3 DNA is TGTGCCAGCAGTTACCATCAGAGGGGGTCCTCCTATGGCTACACCTTC. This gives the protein CASSYHQRGSSYGYTF.

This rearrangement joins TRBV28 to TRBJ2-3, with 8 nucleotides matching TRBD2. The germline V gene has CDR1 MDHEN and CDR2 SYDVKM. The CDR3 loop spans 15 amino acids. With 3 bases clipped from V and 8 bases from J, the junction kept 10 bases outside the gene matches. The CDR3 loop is CASSFQRGRVGTQYF. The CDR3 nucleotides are TGTGCCAGCAGTTTCCAGCGGGGGCGTGTAGGTACGCAGTATTTT.

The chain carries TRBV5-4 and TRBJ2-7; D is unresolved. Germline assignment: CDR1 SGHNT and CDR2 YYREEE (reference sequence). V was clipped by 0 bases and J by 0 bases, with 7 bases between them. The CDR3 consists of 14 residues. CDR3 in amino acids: CASSLDLSSYEQYF. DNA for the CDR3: TGTGCCAGCAGCTTGGACCTGAGCTCCTACGAGCAGTACTTC.

CDR3 amino acids: CASSQYWGGLNTEAFF. The CDR3 DNA sequence: TGTGCCAGCAGCCAATATTGGGGAGGGTTGAACACTGAAGCTTTCTTT. The V gene is TRBV16, the J gene TRBJ1-1; the D is unclear. The V gene lost 1 base and the J gene lost 0 bases, with 12 bases spanning the gap. Germline V gene data show CDR1 as KGHSY and CDR2 as FQNENV. The CDR3 extends over 16 amino acids.

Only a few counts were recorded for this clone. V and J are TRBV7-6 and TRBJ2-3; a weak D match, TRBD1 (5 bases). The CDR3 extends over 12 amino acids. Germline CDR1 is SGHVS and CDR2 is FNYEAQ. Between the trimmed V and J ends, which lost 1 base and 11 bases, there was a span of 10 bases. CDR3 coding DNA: TGTGCCAGCAGCTTAGTTACAGGAAGGCAGTATTTT. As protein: CASSLVTGRQYF. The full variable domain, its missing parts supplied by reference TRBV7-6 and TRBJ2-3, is GAGVSQSPRYKVTKRGQDVALRCDPISGHVSLYWYRQALGQGPEFLTYFNYEAQQDKSGLPNDRFSAERPEGSISTLTIQRTEQRDSAMYRCASSLVTGRQYFGPGTRLTVL.

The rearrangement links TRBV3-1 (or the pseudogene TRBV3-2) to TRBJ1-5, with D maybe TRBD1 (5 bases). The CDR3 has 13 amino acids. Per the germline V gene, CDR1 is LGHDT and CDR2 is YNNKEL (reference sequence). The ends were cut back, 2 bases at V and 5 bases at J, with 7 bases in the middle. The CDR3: CASSQTRDQPQHF. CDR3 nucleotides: TGTGCCAGCAGCCAAACCAGGGATCAGCCCCAGCATTTT.

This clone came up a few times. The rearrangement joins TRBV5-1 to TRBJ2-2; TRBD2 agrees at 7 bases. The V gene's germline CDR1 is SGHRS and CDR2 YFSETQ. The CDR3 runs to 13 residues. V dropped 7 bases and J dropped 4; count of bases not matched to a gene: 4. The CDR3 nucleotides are TGCGCCAGCCGGGGGGTCGTCACCGGGGAGCTGTTTTTT. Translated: CASRGVVTGELFF. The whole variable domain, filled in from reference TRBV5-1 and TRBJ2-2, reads KAGVTQTPRYLIKTRGQQVTLSCSPISGHRSVSWYQQTPGQGLQFLFEYFSETQRNKGNFPGRFSGRQFSNSRSEMNVSTLELGDSALYLCASRGVVTGELFFGEGSRLTVL.

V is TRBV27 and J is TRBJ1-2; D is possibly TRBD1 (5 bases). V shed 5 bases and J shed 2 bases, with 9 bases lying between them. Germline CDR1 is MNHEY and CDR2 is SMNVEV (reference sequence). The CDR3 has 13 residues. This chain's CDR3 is CASSPRQNYGYTF. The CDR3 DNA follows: TGTGCCAGCAGTCCCCGACAGAACTATGGCTACACCTTC.

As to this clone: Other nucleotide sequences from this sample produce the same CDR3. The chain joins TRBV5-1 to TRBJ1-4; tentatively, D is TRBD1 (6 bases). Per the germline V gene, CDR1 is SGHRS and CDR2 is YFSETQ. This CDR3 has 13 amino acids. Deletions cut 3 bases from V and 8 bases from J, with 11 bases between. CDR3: CASSYRAGEKLFF. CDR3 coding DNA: TGCGCCAGCAGCTACAGGGCGGGCGAAAAACTGTTTTTT.

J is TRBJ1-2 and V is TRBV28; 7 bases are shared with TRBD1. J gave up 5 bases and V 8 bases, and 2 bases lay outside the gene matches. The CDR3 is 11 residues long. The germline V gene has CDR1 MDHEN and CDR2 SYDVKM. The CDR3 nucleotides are TGTGCCAGCCACAGGGGTTATGGCTACACCTTC. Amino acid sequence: CASHRGYGYTF.

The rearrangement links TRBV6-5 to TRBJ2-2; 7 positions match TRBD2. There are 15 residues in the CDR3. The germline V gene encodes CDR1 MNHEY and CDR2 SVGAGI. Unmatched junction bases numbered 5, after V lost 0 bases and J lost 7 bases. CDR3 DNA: TGTGCCAGCAGTTACTCTACGGGGGGATTCGGGGAGCTGTTTTTT. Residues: CASSYSTGGFGELFF.

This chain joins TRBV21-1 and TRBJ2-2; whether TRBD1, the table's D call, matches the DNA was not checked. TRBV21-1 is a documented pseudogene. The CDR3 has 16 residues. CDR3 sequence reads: CASSTDTGEYTGELFF. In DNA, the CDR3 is TGTGCCAGCAGCACCGATACAGGGGAGTACACCGGGGAGCTGTTTTTT.

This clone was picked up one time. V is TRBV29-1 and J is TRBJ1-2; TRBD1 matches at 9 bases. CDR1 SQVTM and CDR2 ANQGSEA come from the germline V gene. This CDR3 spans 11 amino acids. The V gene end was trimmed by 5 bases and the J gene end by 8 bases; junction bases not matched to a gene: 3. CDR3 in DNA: TGCAGCGTTACCGGGACAGGGGGCTACACCTTC. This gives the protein CSVTGTGGYTF.

The DNA of the CDR3 is TGTGCCAGCAGCCACACCCTAGCGGGGGGGCGACCAGATACGCAGTATTTT. It yields the protein CASSHTLAGGRPDTQYF. J is TRBJ2-3 and V is TRBV4-2; 12 bases fit TRBD2. The CDR3 loop spans 17 amino acids. After removal of 3 bases from V and 4 bases from J, the junction contained 8 bases not matched to a gene. Germline CDR1 is LGHNA and CDR2 is YNFKEQ.

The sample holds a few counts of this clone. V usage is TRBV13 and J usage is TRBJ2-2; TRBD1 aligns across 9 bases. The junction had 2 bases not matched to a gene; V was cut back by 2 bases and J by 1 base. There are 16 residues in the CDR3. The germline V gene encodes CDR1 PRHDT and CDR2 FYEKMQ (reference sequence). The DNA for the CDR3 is TGTGCCAGCAGCTTAAGGACAGGGGTGAACACCGGGGAGCTGTTTTTT. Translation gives CASSLRTGVNTGELFF. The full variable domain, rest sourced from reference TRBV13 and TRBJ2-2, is AAGVIQSPRHLIKEKRETATLKCYPIPRHDTVYWYQQGPGQDPQFLISFYEKMQSDKGSIPDRFSAQQFSDYHSELNMSSLELGDSALYFCASSLRTGVNTGELFFGEGSRLTVL.